A single sample is the source of the 32 T cell receptor beta chains below, sequenced in a study of blood T cell repertoires in COVID-19 (dated by TCRdb to the early 2020s). Libraries were constructed by the immunoSEQ multiplex PCR assay. The table comes from immuneACCESS by way of TCRdb, which keeps in-frame sequences with V and J called. Part of the clones is missing from these tables; in studies checked, under half for an unresolved V gene and the rest for unknown reasons. The table for this sample lists approximately 190,000 clones; less than 90% of them were counted only once. The ten largest clones capture 2.1% of the sample. The sequenced material came from peripheral blood. These TCRs come from a man aged 70-80 years with active or convalescent COVID-19.

The chain has TRBV18 and TRBJ1-2; possible D gene TRBD1, 6 bases. Trimming removed 5 bases from V and 1 base from J, with 17 bases in between. CDR1 and CDR2 (germline): KGHSH, LQKENI. The CDR3 is 16 residues long. Written as DNA, the CDR3 is TGTGCCAGCTCAGCTGGGGGCAGGTCTTTTAACTATGGCTACACCTTC. Residues: CASSAGGRSFNYGYTF.

The chain has TRBV5-1 and TRBJ1-2; no definite D call. Germline V lookup: CDR1 SGHRS, CDR2 YFSETQ. CDR3 length: 13 residues. The germline V and J ends were trimmed by 6 bases and 5 bases, with 14 bases remaining between them. The CDR3 spells CASTGPRPYGYTF. The CDR3 DNA reads as TGCGCCAGCACCGGCCCTAGGCCATATGGCTACACCTTC. The variable domain in full, with the rest retrieved from reference TRBV5-1 and TRBJ1-2, is KAGVTQTPRYLIKTRGQQVTLSCSPISGHRSVSWYQQTPGQGLQFLFEYFSETQRNKGNFPGRFSGRQFSNSRSEMNVSTLELGDSALYLCASTGPRPYGYTFGSGTRLTVV.

The chain carries TRBV7-2 and TRBJ1-6, with a tentative D call TRBD1 (5 bases). V lost 5 bases to trimming and J lost 8 bases, with 16 bases between them. The germline gives CDR1 SGHTA, CDR2 FQGNSA. This CDR3 region has 15 residues. The CDR3 region is CASSPGIVQDSPLHF. CDR3 DNA sequence: TGTGCCAGCAGCCCAGGGATAGTACAGGATTCACCCCTCCACTTT.

The chain carries TRBV5-1 and TRBJ2-1; 10 bases agree with TRBD1. Germline trimming cut 1 base from V and 5 bases from J; bases unmatched to any gene: 6. Germline values: CDR1 SGHRS, CDR2 YFSETQ. The length of the CDR3 is 16 residues. In DNA form, the CDR3 reads TGCGCCAGCAGCTTGTGGGACAGGGGTGGGAACAATGAGCAGTTCTTC. This codes for CASSLWDRGGNNEQFF.

This sequence joins TRBV5-1 and TRBJ2-7; no definite D call. Per the germline V gene, CDR1 is SGHRS and CDR2 is YFSETQ. V was clipped by 6 bases and J by 2 bases, with 18 bases between them. This CDR3 region has 15 residues. The CDR3 reads CASTEVTGLAYEQYF. CDR3 coding DNA: TGCGCCAGCACTGAGGTAACCGGGTTGGCCTACGAGCAGTACTTC.

This clone was counted a single time. The chain has TRBV19 and TRBJ1-2; TRBD1 aligns across 11 bases. The germline V gene has CDR1 LNHDA and CDR2 SQIVND (reference sequence). The CDR3 runs 16 residues. The V and J ends lost 4 bases and 5 bases, in that order; junction bases with no gene match: 9. The CDR3 loop reads CASSKSTGTGGYGYTF. CDR3 sequence (DNA): TGTGCCAGTAGTAAGAGTACCGGGACAGGGGGATATGGCTACACCTTC.

The genes are TRBV10-1 and TRBJ2-1, with a possible D match to TRBD1 (6 bases). Trimming removed 4 bases at V and 7 bases at J, with 23 bases between. CDR1 and CDR2 from the germline V gene are WNHNN and SYGVQD (reference sequence). There are 17 residues in the CDR3. CDR3 residues: CASSGDLQGRSSNEQFF. The CDR3 nucleotides are TGCGCCAGCAGTGGAGACCTACAGGGAAGGTCTTCAAATGAGCAGTTCTTC.

The chain joins TRBV28 to TRBJ1-6, with D perhaps matching TRBD1 (6 bases). Trimming shortened V by 6 bases and J by 7 bases, and 16 bases separated the two germline ends. The CDR3 has 15 amino acids. Germline CDR1 MDHEN, CDR2 SYDVKM. DNA of the CDR3: TGTGCCAGCAGAGCCCTCAGGGGTGGCAATTCACCCCTCCACTTT. Residues: CASRALRGGNSPLHF.

V is TRBV12-3 or TRBV12-4 and J is TRBJ1-1; D ambiguous. The CDR3 length is 12 residues. V was cut by 5 bases and J by 4 bases, with 8 bases left in between. Written as DNA, the CDR3 is TGTGCCAGCAGTCTCAGTCGCACTGAAGCTTTCTTT. Encoded protein: CASSLSRTEAFF.

The CDR3 loop is CASSWAAIGNEQFF. The CDR3 nucleotides are TGTGCCAGCAGTTGGGCAGCCATTGGCAATGAGCAGTTCTTC. J is TRBJ2-1 and V is TRBV6-2 or TRBV6-3; D is uncertain. Germline CDR1 and CDR2: MNHEY and SVGEGT. The CDR3 has 14 amino acids. Trimming stripped 4 bases from V and 6 bases from J, with 13 bases between.

The chain uses TRBV7-9 and TRBJ2-1, with TRBD2 matching 9 bases. CDR3 length: 17 residues. Germline-derived CDR1 and CDR2 are SEHNR and FQNEAQ (reference sequence). The junction had 9 bases not matched to a gene; V was cut back by 1 base and J by 5 bases. CDR3 loop: CASSLEIGAGGNNEQFF. The DNA of the CDR3 is TGTGCCAGCAGCTTAGAGATTGGGGCGGGAGGGAACAATGAGCAGTTCTTC.

The chain recombines TRBV2 with TRBJ2-7, with 11 positions matching TRBD1. V shed 5 bases, J shed 3 bases, and the junction held 9 bases outside the gene matches. CDR1 and CDR2 from the germline V gene are SNHLY and FYNNEI. The CDR3 has 16 residues. CDR3 DNA sequence: TGTGCCAGCAGTATCGATACCGGGACAGGGGGCTACGAGCAGTACTTC. Translation gives CASSIDTGTGGYEQYF.

The CDR3 is CASSPRVNTEAFF. The DNA of the CDR3 is TGTGCCAGCAGTCCCAGGGTGAACACTGAAGCTTTCTTT. V and J are TRBV27 and TRBJ1-1; possibly TRBD1 for D (5 bases). This CDR3 has 13 amino acids. V was pared by 5 bases and J by 0 bases, with 7 bases between. Germline V gives CDR1 MNHEY, CDR2 SMNVEV (reference sequence).

This clone was picked up one time. J is TRBJ2-2 and V is TRBV20-1, with D tentatively TRBD2 (5 bases). The CDR3 consists of 15 residues. The germline V gene encodes CDR1 DFQATT and CDR2 SNEGSKA (reference sequence). V was trimmed by 3 bases and J by 0 bases, leaving 11 bases between them. As DNA, the CDR3 is TGCAGTGCTAGTGTTACCGGGGCGAACACCGGGGAGCTGTTTTTT. As protein: CSASVTGANTGELFF.

The rearrangement links TRBV19 to TRBJ2-3; TRBD2 aligns across 11 bases. The J segment lost 4 bases and the V segment lost 4 bases, leaving 4 bases of the junction unmatched. CDR1 and CDR2 from the germline V gene are LNHDA and SQIVND (reference sequence). There are 15 residues in the CDR3. The CDR3: CASSTLAGGADTQYF. The CDR3, as DNA: TGTGCCAGTAGTACCCTAGCGGGGGGCGCAGATACGCAGTATTTT.

The V gene is TRBV2, the J gene TRBJ2-3; D not certain. CDR3 size: 17 residues. Germline V CDR1 and CDR2: SNHLY, FYNNEI. Trimming stripped 0 bases from V and 2 bases from J, with 15 bases between. CDR3 sequence reads: CASSEARHISYTDTQYF. The CDR3 DNA follows: TGTGCCAGCAGTGAAGCGCGGCACATCAGCTACACAGATACGCAGTATTTT.

There are many counts of this clone. This chain links TRBV9 with TRBJ2-7, with a possible D match to TRBD1 (6 bases). The germline V gene encodes CDR1 SGDLS and CDR2 YYNGEE. This CDR3 has 15 residues. Trimming pared 0 bases from V and 2 bases from J, leaving 12 bases between. CDR3 in DNA: TGTGCCAGCAGCGTAGGGGCAGGGGAAACCTACGAGCAGTACTTC. It encodes CASSVGAGETYEQYF.

The chain couples TRBV28 to TRBJ2-5, with 8 bases matching TRBD1. The CDR3 sequence is 15 residues long. After removal of 5 bases from V and 5 bases from J, the junction contained 10 bases not matched to a gene. CDR1 MDHEN and CDR2 SYDVKM come from the germline V gene. CDR3 in DNA: TGTGCCAGCAGTCCTCCAGGGGGCGCGGTGGAGACCCAGTACTTC. Encoded protein: CASSPPGGAVETQYF.

The rearrangement uses TRBV28 and TRBJ1-1; tentatively, D is TRBD1 (6 bases). The CDR3 length is 14 residues. Germline loops: CDR1 MDHEN, CDR2 SYDVKM. V lost 4 bases to trimming and J lost 2 bases, with 11 bases between them. This CDR3 reads CASSSGHRNTEAFF. The CDR3 nucleotides are TGTGCCAGCAGTTCGGGACACAGAAACACTGAAGCTTTCTTT.

V usage is TRBV6-2 or TRBV6-3 and J usage is TRBJ1-5; 7 bases fit TRBD1. Trimming at V came to 0 bases and at J to 2 bases, leaving 7 bases not matched to a gene. Germline V gene lookup returns CDR1 MNHEY and CDR2 SVGEGT. The CDR3 sequence is 17 residues long. CDR3 coding DNA: TGTGCCAGCAGTTACTCGAGGGGGCAGGAGGGCAATCAGCCCCAGCATTTT. Encoded protein: CASSYSRGQEGNQPQHF.

This clone has more than one count but fewer than ten. The chain recombines TRBV5-4 with TRBJ1-6; D is uncertain. The V and J ends lost 1 base and 9 bases respectively, with 8 bases between them. The V gene's germline CDR1 is SGHNT and CDR2 YYREEE (reference sequence). The CDR3 length is 13 residues. Here the CDR3 reads CASSLTELSPLHF. CDR3 in DNA: TGTGCCAGCAGCTTGACAGAACTTTCACCCCTCCACTTT.

The rearrangement joins TRBV4-3 to TRBJ1-4, with 9 bases lining up with TRBD1. The germline V gene has CDR1 LGHNA and CDR2 YSLEER. V was clipped by 8 bases and J by 7 bases; unmatched bases: 8. The CDR3 has 14 amino acids. CDR3 residues: CASGDQDRGEKLFF. CDR3 in DNA: TGCGCCAGCGGAGATCAGGACAGGGGTGAAAAACTGTTTTTT.

This chain uses TRBV28 with TRBJ2-1, with 7 bases aligning to TRBD2. CDR3 length: 14 residues. J lost 6 bases, V lost 6 bases, and 8 bases had no gene match. Germline assignment: CDR1 MDHEN and CDR2 SYDVKM. CDR3 sequence reads: CASSLPGTINEQFF. CDR3 DNA: TGTGCCAGCAGCCTACCCGGGACTATCAATGAGCAGTTCTTC.

This chain joins TRBV3-1 (or the pseudogene TRBV3-2) and TRBJ2-3; 8 positions agree with TRBD2. The CDR3 has 17 residues. Per the germline V gene, CDR1 is LGHDT and CDR2 is YNNKEL (reference sequence). V lost 5 bases and J lost 2; bases outside the gene matches: 12. CDR3 bases: TGTGCCAGCAGCTCCCGGAGTGGGCGGGGGGCCACAGATACGCAGTATTTT. Translated: CASSSRSGRGATDTQYF.

V usage is TRBV28 and J usage is TRBJ2-1; TRBD2 might be the D (6 bases). V lost 1 base and J lost 7, with 14 bases in between. CDR3 length: 15 amino acids. CDR1 is MDHEN, CDR2 SYDVKM, per germline. For the CDR3, the DNA is TGTGCCAGCAGTTTATATGAAGCCCGGGGGAATGAGCAGTTCTTC. Translated: CASSLYEARGNEQFF.

The gene calls are TRBV28 and TRBJ1-3, with D possibly being TRBD1 (5 bases). The CDR3 sequence is 14 residues long. V lost 7 bases, J lost 6 bases, and 16 bases lay in between. Germline CDR1 and CDR2: MDHEN and SYDVKM. The CDR3 region has the DNA TGTGCCAGCACCACGGTCGGGACTACAAACACCATATATTTT. It yields the protein CASTTVGTTNTIYF.

This clone came up a few times. This chain uses TRBV2 with TRBJ2-5; possible D gene TRBD1, 5 bases. CDR1 is SNHLY and CDR2 is FYNNEI in the germline V gene. V lost 2 bases and J lost 2, with 12 bases in between. The CDR3 contains 15 residues. The CDR3 DNA sequence: TGTGCCAGCAGTGAAATAGGGGCGGAGCAAGAGACCCAGTACTTC. It codes for CASSEIGAEQETQYF.

The chain recombines TRBV29-1 with TRBJ2-7, with D perhaps TRBD2 (6 bases). The CDR3 length is 14 residues. V lost 6 bases, J lost 7 bases, and 22 bases lay in between. Per germline, CDR1 SQVTM and CDR2 ANQGSEA. The CDR3 is CSVSEGRAAGEQYF. CDR3 coding DNA: TGCAGCGTCAGTGAAGGACGGGCGGCGGGAGAGCAGTACTTC.

V usage is TRBV10-3 and J usage is TRBJ2-3; D gene unclear. Trimming removed 11 bases from V and 1 base from J, with 10 bases in between. In germline, CDR1 is ENHRY, CDR2 SYGVKD. CDR3 size: 12 residues. The CDR3, as DNA: TGTGCCTCCAGTTTGGGCACAGATACGCAGTATTTT. Its protein is CASSLGTDTQYF.

This chain connects TRBV30 to TRBJ2-2, with D uncertain. Germline V gives CDR1 GTSNPN, CDR2 SVGIG (reference sequence). This CDR3 has 14 amino acids. The ends were cut back, 0 bases at V and 4 bases at J, with 9 bases in the middle. The DNA for the CDR3 is TGTGCCTGGAGTGTACAACCGTTCACCGGGGAGCTGTTTTTT. Its protein product is CAWSVQPFTGELFF.

CDR3 residues: CASSPHFGQGIDTQYF. The CDR3 DNA sequence: TGTGCCAGCAGCCCCCATTTTGGGCAGGGCATAGATACGCAGTATTTT. The rearrangement uses TRBV9 and TRBJ2-3, with D possibly TRBD1 on 5 matching bases. Trimming shortened V by 4 bases and J by 5 bases, and 20 bases separated the two germline ends. Looked up from germline, CDR1 is SGDLS and CDR2 is YYNGEE. The CDR3 is made up of 16 amino acids.

The V gene is TRBV19, the J gene TRBJ2-1; D is possibly TRBD2 (6 bases). The germline V gene has CDR1 LNHDA and CDR2 SQIVND (reference sequence). Trimming took 4 bases from V and 0 from J, leaving 10 bases between them. The CDR3 runs to 15 residues. CDR3 protein: CASSRAGSSYNEQFF. The CDR3 DNA reads TGTGCCAGTAGTAGGGCGGGAAGCTCCTACAATGAGCAGTTCTTC.